This T cell receptor beta chain was captured by sequencing in a study of shared T cell receptors in the human thymus. Clones were sequenced by immunoSEQ multiplex PCR, and TCRdb holds only the in-frame ones, with some missing. The table shows about 660,000 clones, with approximately 90% occurring only once. This sample also belongs to another study, concerning human thymus T cells. That investigation notes: Donors consisted of healthy Finnish infants (having corrective surgery for congenital heart defects). Thymic resections from corrective heart surgery supplied the tissue.

The clonotype was recovered from a boy under three years old with a congenital heart defect. The specimen sequenced was thymocytes.

For the CDR3, the DNA is TGTGCCAGCAACGGCAGGGGCACGGAAAAACTGTTTTTT. This translates into CASNGRGTEKLFF. The genes are TRBV6-1 and TRBJ1-4; perhaps TRBD1 as D (6 bases). Trimming pared 7 bases from V and 8 bases from J, leaving 14 bases between. This CDR3 is built from 13 residues. Looked up from germline, CDR1 is MNHNS and CDR2 is SASEGT.